This T cell receptor (beta chain) was found in a study of blood T cell repertoires in COVID-19. Study background: Acute-phase and convalescent COVID-19 samples originated in the United States, Italy and Spain. PBMCs, B-cell-depleted T cells, or T cells provided the cDNA or gDNA that made up the material.

In the authors' workflow: Amplification of reference gene primers provided the estimated nucleated cell counts. Using immunoSEQ multiplex PCR, the repertoire was profiled, and TCRdb retains in-frame clones only, with some absent. That table supplies the V and J calls and clone size; D and trimming were determined from the DNA. This table holds approximately 100,000 clones, roughly nine tenths found once. The sequence came from a man between 45 and 60 years old with acute or convalescent COVID-19. Sequenced material: peripheral blood.

The CDR3 reads CAWSRQNTGELFF. CDR3 DNA sequence: TGTGCCTGGAGTAGACAAAACACCGGGGAGCTGTTTTTT. V usage is TRBV30 and J usage is TRBJ2-2; D ambiguous. The V and J ends lost 2 bases and 2 bases respectively, with 6 bases between them. There are 13 residues in the CDR3. Per germline, CDR1 GTSNPN and CDR2 SVGIG (reference sequence).